This T cell receptor beta chain was recovered during a study of patients and donors after allogeneic stem cell transplantation. TCRdb processed the RT-PCR reads anew with MiXCR; each CDR3 protein has one entry. This table holds over 350,000 distinct CDR3 sequences, around 15% found once. The ends lost 6 bases at V and 5 bases at J; junction bases unmatched: 6. The CDR3 spans 14 residues. Germline CDR1 SGHVS, CDR2 FNYEAQ. This TCR derives from a human donor who was either an allogeneic HSCT recipient or a stem cell or donor lymphocyte infusion donor (not recorded which). It is not recorded whose cells these are; they may come from a transplant donor. The sequenced sample was blood, either unsorted or a sorted T cell fraction (not recorded which). The chain uses TRBV7-6 and TRBJ1-4, with 7 positions matching TRBD1. CDR3 DNA sequence: TGTGCCAGCAGGGAGACAGGGTACAATGAAAAACTGTTTTTT. Encoded protein: CASRETGYNEKLFF.